One and the same sample provided the 25 T cell receptor beta chains below, sequenced in a study of cytomegalovirus exposure and HLA in healthy donors. Here immunoSEQ multiplex PCR was the method, and the copy in TCRdb shows in-frame clones only, minus some. The sample lists more than 95,000 clones; approximately 95% were seen once. Sequenced material: PBMCs. Receptor source: a man aged 18 to 30 in good health and CMV-seronegative.

V usage is TRBV5-1 and J usage is TRBJ2-5; D is uncertain. Germline assignment: CDR1 SGHRS and CDR2 YFSETQ. V gave up 6 bases and J gave up 4 bases, with 16 bases separating them. This CDR3 is built from 14 residues. For the CDR3, the DNA is TGCGCCAGCACCCTAGACCCCGTAGGAGAGACCCAGTACTTC. It translates to CASTLDPVGETQYF. The full variable domain, its missing parts supplied by reference TRBV5-1 and TRBJ2-5, is KAGVTQTPRYLIKTRGQQVTLSCSPISGHRSVSWYQQTPGQGLQFLFEYFSETQRNKGNFPGRFSGRQFSNSRSEMNVSTLELGDSALYLCASTLDPVGETQYFGPGTRLLVL.

The V call is TRBV6-1, the J call TRBJ2-7, with a tentative D call TRBD1 (7 bases). V dropped 6 bases and J dropped 2 bases, with 8 bases sitting between them. The germline CDR1 and CDR2 sequences are MNHNS and SASEGT. The CDR3 is 12 residues long. The CDR3 DNA reads TGTGCCAGCAGCAGGGGGGCCTACGAGCAGTACTTC. This sequence encodes CASSRGAYEQYF.

CDR3: CASSWGQGTGSEKLFF. The CDR3 nucleotides read TGTGCCAGCAGTTGGGGACAGGGGACGGGTAGTGAAAAACTGTTTTTT. This rearrangement joins TRBV28 to TRBJ1-4; 10 bases are shared with TRBD1. This CDR3 spans 16 amino acids. CDR1 and CDR2 from the germline V gene are MDHEN and SYDVKM. The V and J ends lost 4 bases and 7 bases, in that order; junction bases with no gene match: 9. The full variable domain, rest sourced from reference TRBV28 and TRBJ1-4, is DVKVTQSSRYLVKRTGEKVFLECVQDMDHENMFWYRQDPGLGLRLIYFSYDVKMKEKGDIPEGYSVSREKKERFSLILESASTNQTSMYLCASSWGQGTGSEKLFFGSGTQLSVL.

This clone was detected many times. The rearrangement joins TRBV29-1 to TRBJ2-7, with 8 bases matching TRBD2. With V trimmed by 0 bases and J by 2 bases, 15 bases remained unmatched. Per the germline V gene, CDR1 is SQVTM and CDR2 is ANQGSEA. There are 18 residues in the CDR3. CDR3 in DNA: TGCAGCGTTGAAGAAAGGGCAGGGTTAGCGGGGCACACCTACGAGCAGTACTTC. Translated, it gives CSVEERAGLAGHTYEQYF.

This clone was detected only once. V and J are TRBV5-4 and TRBJ2-7; D may be TRBD2 (6 bases). Per germline, CDR1 SGHNT and CDR2 YYREEE (reference sequence). The CDR3 contains 14 residues. V shed 3 bases and J shed 6 bases, with 16 bases lying between them. The CDR3 region has the DNA TGTGCCAGCAGCTCCGGACTAAAGGACGCCGAGCAGTACTTC. Protein sequence: CASSSGLKDAEQYF.

The chain links TRBV5-1 to TRBJ1-2; TRBD1 matches 9 bases. This CDR3 is built from 14 residues. Germline trimming cut 4 bases from V and 0 bases from J; bases unmatched to any gene: 1. Germline CDR1 SGHRS, CDR2 YFSETQ. The CDR3 sequence: CASSRDRANYGYTF. DNA for the CDR3: TGCGCCAGCAGCCGGGACAGGGCTAACTATGGCTACACCTTC. The variable domain in full, with the rest retrieved from reference TRBV5-1 and TRBJ1-2, is KAGVTQTPRYLIKTRGQQVTLSCSPISGHRSVSWYQQTPGQGLQFLFEYFSETQRNKGNFPGRFSGRQFSNSRSEMNVSTLELGDSALYLCASSRDRANYGYTFGSGTRLTVV.

The chain employs TRBV19 and TRBJ2-7, with 13 bases matching TRBD2. Germline V gene data show CDR1 as LNHDA and CDR2 as SQIVND (reference sequence). This CDR3 has 16 amino acids. The trim removed 5 bases at V and 4 bases at J, leaving 8 bases unmatched. The CDR3 DNA is TGTGCCAGTAGTCCAAGGAGGACTAGCGGGAGATACGAGCAGTACTTC. Translating gives CASSPRRTSGRYEQYF.

The genes are TRBV28 and TRBJ2-1; 12 bases align to TRBD2. The CDR3 totals 14 residues. V gave up 10 bases and J gave up 7 bases; unmatched junction bases: 8. Germline values: CDR1 MDHEN, CDR2 SYDVKM. In DNA, the CDR3 is TGTGCCACCGAGACTAGCGGGAGAAATAATGAGCAGTTCTTC. Translated: CATETSGRNNEQFF.

J is TRBJ2-7 and V is TRBV28; D gene unclear. This CDR3 is built from 12 residues. V was pared by 3 bases and J by 3 bases, with 6 bases between. The germline V gene encodes CDR1 MDHEN and CDR2 SYDVKM. CDR3 nucleotides: TGTGCCAGCAGTTTTGTGCGCTACGAGCAGTACTTC. Translated, it gives CASSFVRYEQYF. Variable domain in full (rest from reference TRBV28 and TRBJ2-7): DVKVTQSSRYLVKRTGEKVFLECVQDMDHENMFWYRQDPGLGLRLIYFSYDVKMKEKGDIPEGYSVSREKKERFSLILESASTNQTSMYLCASSFVRYEQYFGPGTRLTVT.

The rearrangement joins TRBV9 to TRBJ2-7; the D gene is possibly TRBD1 (6 bases). Per the germline V gene, CDR1 is SGDLS and CDR2 is YYNGEE. CDR3 length: 15 residues. Trimming pared 2 bases from V and 3 bases from J, leaving 15 bases between. The chain's CDR3 is CASSVEGDPGYEQYF. The CDR3 bases are TGTGCCAGCAGCGTTGAGGGGGATCCCGGCTACGAGCAGTACTTC.

The chain combines TRBV5-1 with TRBJ1-2, with 10 bases fitting TRBD1. CDR1 and CDR2 from the germline V gene are SGHRS and YFSETQ. The CDR3 extends over 14 amino acids. The V segment lost 4 bases and the J segment 5 bases; nucleotides outside the gene matches: 5. The CDR3 protein is CASSIGTGEYGYTF. CDR3 nucleotide sequence: TGCGCCAGCAGCATCGGGACAGGGGAATATGGCTACACCTTC. Combining the CDR3 with reference TRBV5-1 and TRBJ1-2 gives the whole variable domain KAGVTQTPRYLIKTRGQQVTLSCSPISGHRSVSWYQQTPGQGLQFLFEYFSETQRNKGNFPGRFSGRQFSNSRSEMNVSTLELGDSALYLCASSIGTGEYGYTFGSGTRLTVV.

The chain joins TRBV6-5 to TRBJ2-3, with D possibly being TRBD2 (6 bases). Trimming removed 5 bases at V and 4 bases at J, with 13 bases between. Germline values: CDR1 MNHEY, CDR2 SVGAGI. This CDR3 is built from 14 residues. CDR3 residues: CASSPSLASDTQYF. The CDR3 region has the DNA TGTGCCAGCAGTCCCTCCCTAGCGTCAGATACGCAGTATTTT.

This chain connects TRBV10-3 to TRBJ1-1, with D perhaps matching TRBD1 (5 bases). CDR1 and CDR2 (germline): ENHRY, SYGVKD. Trimming took off 3 bases at V and 4 bases at J, with 9 bases between the two ends. This CDR3 is built from 13 residues. The CDR3 spells CAISENQGTEAFF. CDR3 DNA sequence: TGTGCCATCAGTGAAAATCAGGGCACTGAAGCTTTCTTT.

The CDR3 loop reads CASSFQGRASNQPQHF. For the CDR3, the DNA is TGTGCCAGTAGTTTTCAGGGAAGGGCCAGCAATCAGCCCCAGCATTTT. V and J are TRBV19 and TRBJ1-5, with a possible D match to TRBD1 (5 bases). Trimming cost V 5 bases and J 1 base, with 15 bases left between them. From germline, CDR1 is LNHDA and CDR2 SQIVND (reference sequence). The CDR3 totals 16 residues.

CDR3 bases: TGTGCCAGCAGCCTTTATTGGTCGACAGGGGGCCCATTCACCTACGAGCAGTACTTC. Encoded protein: CASSLYWSTGGPFTYEQYF. This chain uses TRBV7-2 with TRBJ2-7; TRBD1 matches at 10 bases. Germline V gives CDR1 SGHTA, CDR2 FQGNSA. V gave up 5 bases and J gave up 2 bases; unmatched junction bases: 18. This CDR3 is 19 amino acids long. Variable domain in full (rest from reference TRBV7-2 and TRBJ2-7): GAGVSQSPSNKVTEKGKDVELRCDPISGHTALYWYRQSLGQGLEFLIYFQGNSAPDKSGLPSDRFSAERTGGSVSTLTIQRTQQEDSAVYLCASSLYWSTGGPFTYEQYFGPGTRLTVT.

The V call is TRBV15, the J call TRBJ1-1; D remains ambiguous. Between the trimmed V and J ends, which lost 5 bases and 5 bases, there was a span of 9 bases. CDR1 and CDR2 (germline): LNHNV, YYDKDF (reference sequence). The CDR3 loop spans 12 amino acids. The CDR3 reads CATSGGRTEAFF. DNA for the CDR3: TGTGCCACCAGCGGAGGCCGGACTGAAGCTTTCTTT.

This chain joins TRBV4-2 and TRBJ2-2; 9 bases are shared with TRBD1. This CDR3 spans 15 amino acids. Trimming at V came to 3 bases and at J to 4 bases, leaving 3 bases not matched to a gene. Per the germline V gene, CDR1 is LGHNA and CDR2 is YNFKEQ. In DNA, the CDR3 is TGTGCCAGCAGCCAGGGACAGGGAGGCACCGGGGAGCTGTTTTTT. The encoded protein is CASSQGQGGTGELFF.

This chain uses TRBV7-9 with TRBJ1-5; D remains ambiguous. The V end was cut by 6 bases, the J end by 6 bases, with 24 bases between. The CDR3 has 17 amino acids. Germline V gene lookup returns CDR1 SEHNR and CDR2 FQNEAQ (reference sequence). CDR3 bases: TGTGCCAGCAGTCTAGGCATGGGTCCTGAAGGAGGTCAGCCCCAGCATTTT. This gives the protein CASSLGMGPEGGQPQHF.

This clone was detected a few times. The gene calls are TRBV27 and TRBJ2-3; 8 bases agree with TRBD2. V trimming: 3 bases; J trimming: 4 bases; junction bases outside the gene matches: 6. The length of the CDR3 is 15 residues. Germline assignment: CDR1 MNHEY and CDR2 SMNVEV (reference sequence). CDR3 residues: CASSFTGGFPDTQYF. The CDR3 nucleotides read TGTGCCAGCAGTTTTACGGGAGGGTTCCCAGATACGCAGTATTTT.

The V and J genes are TRBV15 and TRBJ2-5, with a possible D match to TRBD1 (6 bases). V was clipped by 1 base and J by 3 bases, with 15 bases between them. This CDR3 contains 16 residues. CDR1 LNHNV and CDR2 YYDKDF come from the germline V gene (reference sequence). CDR3 in amino acids: CATSRARMQGKETQYF. CDR3 DNA: TGTGCCACCAGCAGAGCCCGAATGCAGGGGAAAGAGACCCAGTACTTC. Using reference TRBV15 and TRBJ2-5 for the parts outside the CDR3, the full variable domain is DAMVIQNPRYQVTQFGKPVTLSCSQTLNHNVMYWYQQKSSQAPKLLFHYYDKDFNNEADTPDNFQSRRPNTSFCFLDIRSPGLGDTAMYLCATSRARMQGKETQYFGPGTRLLVL.

The DNA of the CDR3 is TGTGCCAGCAGCTTGGACGCAGGGACTGGAAACACCATATATTTT. Translating gives CASSLDAGTGNTIYF. The chain employs TRBV5-6 and TRBJ1-3; TRBD1 is a possible D gene (5 bases). The CDR3 has 15 amino acids. The V gene's germline CDR1 is SGHDT and CDR2 YYEEEE. Trimming pared 0 bases from V and 2 bases from J, leaving 9 bases between. The full variable domain, its missing parts supplied by reference TRBV5-6 and TRBJ1-3, is DAGVTQSPTHLIKTRGQQVTLRCSPKSGHDTVSWYQQALGQGPQFIFQYYEEEERQRGNFPDRFSGHQFPNYSSELNVNALLLGDSALYLCASSLDAGTGNTIYFGEGSWLTVV.

This chain connects TRBV5-1 to TRBJ2-7, with D possibly being TRBD1 (6 bases). This CDR3 spans 13 amino acids. In germline, CDR1 is SGHRS, CDR2 YFSETQ. V was pared by 2 bases and J by 3 bases, with 9 bases between. The CDR3: CASSLTGFYEQYF. The CDR3 nucleotides read TGCGCCAGCAGCTTAACAGGGTTCTACGAGCAGTACTTC.

J is TRBJ2-7 and V is TRBV7-9, with 7 positions matching TRBD1. Trimming removed 3 bases from V and 6 bases from J; junction bases left unmatched: 8. CDR1 is SEHNR and CDR2 is FQNEAQ in the germline V gene (reference sequence). CDR3 length: 14 residues. The CDR3 DNA is TGTGCCAGCAGCTTTAAGACAGGGTATAGCGAGCAGTACTTC. It is translated as CASSFKTGYSEQYF.

This clone came up a few times. This chain links TRBV19 with TRBJ1-5; D gene ambiguous. This CDR3 is 17 amino acids long. V lost 3 bases and J 2 bases, leaving 17 bases between the germline ends. Germline lookup yields CDR1 LNHDA and CDR2 SQIVND (reference sequence). The CDR3 DNA is TGTGCCAGTAGTATCAAGGGAGGGCCGTGGGGCAATCAGCCCCAGCATTTT. This sequence encodes CASSIKGGPWGNQPQHF.

The CDR3 DNA sequence: TGCGCCAGCAGCCTCGGGGTCAATGAGCAGTTCTTC. Translating it yields CASSLGVNEQFF. This sequence joins TRBV4-3 and TRBJ2-1, with D possibly matching TRBD2 (5 bases). CDR1 and CDR2 from the germline V gene are LGHNA and YSLEER. V lost 4 bases to trimming and J lost 6 bases, with 7 bases between them. CDR3 length: 12 residues.